This T cell receptor beta chain is from a study of blood T cells in healthy people across ages. CDR1 is MNHEY and CDR2 is SMNVEV in the germline V gene (reference sequence). This CDR3 region has 14 residues. Trimming took 8 bases from V and 1 from J, leaving 14 bases between them. A second PCR, run for roughly 7 to 12 cycles, used a sample-barcoded 5' primer plus a J-beta primer mix. TCRdb reanalysed the 5' RACE reads using MiXCR and keeps one entry per CDR3 protein. The top ten clones hold more than 35% of a sample with about 640,000 distinct CDR3 sequences, around three fifths of them seen once. The chain couples TRBV27 to TRBJ2-5; possibly TRBD2 for D (7 bases). Sequencing input: blood. The TCR comes from a man in his fifties or sixties in good health. CDR3 sequence (DNA): TGTGCCAGCCGCCCGGGGGGCTTCCAAGAGACCCAGTACTTC. Its translation: CASRPGGFQETQYF.